The 21 T cell receptor beta chains below all came from one sample that was sequenced in a study of identifying expanded T cells in peripheral blood. The method was immunoSEQ multiplex PCR; TCRdb's version includes in-frame clones alone and lacks a portion of them. This sample yields approximately 100,000 clones, of which about 88% are seen a single time; more than 6.5% belongs to the top ten. The sequenced material came from blood. The receptors originated from a person aged 18-70 years in good health.

V usage is TRBV30 and J usage is TRBJ2-7; D remains unclear. CDR3 length: 13 amino acids. Germline values: CDR1 GTSNPN, CDR2 SVGIG (reference sequence). The V end was cut by 1 base, the J end by 2 bases, with 9 bases between. The CDR3 DNA sequence: TGTGCCTGGAGTGCCCCGTCGGCCTACGAGCAGTACTTC. Its protein product is CAWSAPSAYEQYF.

DNA of the CDR3: TGTGCCAGCAGCCTCAATTCAGGGACCGGGGAGCTGTTTTTT. This translates into CASSLNSGTGELFF. The chain links TRBV11-2 to TRBJ2-2, with a possible D match to TRBD1 (5 bases). CDR1 is SGHAT, CDR2 FQNNGV, per germline. The V and J ends lost 5 bases and 5 bases respectively, with 12 bases between them. The CDR3 runs 14 residues.

This rearrangement joins TRBV7-3 to TRBJ2-7; 8 nucleotides match TRBD2. The trim removed 5 bases at V and 2 bases at J, leaving 8 bases unmatched. Germline-derived CDR1 and CDR2 are SGHTA and FQGTGA. The CDR3 sequence is 15 residues long. The CDR3 sequence is CASSISGSRAYEQYF. CDR3 in DNA: TGTGCCAGCAGCATAAGCGGGAGTAGGGCCTACGAGCAGTACTTC.

The V gene is TRBV28, the J gene TRBJ2-7; 8 bases are shared with TRBD2. The CDR3 length is 16 residues. The germline V gene has CDR1 MDHEN and CDR2 SYDVKM. Germline trimming cut 4 bases from V and 5 bases from J; bases unmatched to any gene: 13. CDR3 protein: CASSSPREGLRDEQYF. The CDR3 DNA follows: TGTGCCAGCAGTTCGCCCCGGGAGGGCCTAAGGGACGAGCAGTACTTC.

The chain links TRBV11-2 to TRBJ2-2; 10 bases are shared with TRBD1. After removal of 3 bases from V and 8 bases from J, the junction contained 6 bases not matched to a gene. This CDR3 has 15 amino acids. CDR1 and CDR2 (germline): SGHAT, FQNNGV. CDR3: CASSFGTGAHGELFF. Here the CDR3 DNA reads TGTGCCAGCAGCTTTGGGACAGGGGCCCATGGGGAGCTGTTTTTT.

The chain is built from TRBV7-9 and TRBJ2-3; D gene unclear. V was pared by 3 bases and J by 1 base, with 5 bases between. The CDR3 is made up of 13 amino acids. The V gene's germline CDR1 is SEHNR and CDR2 FQNEAQ (reference sequence). The CDR3 DNA reads as TGTGCCAGCAGCTTTGGGGGCACAGATACGCAGTATTTT. It encodes CASSFGGTDTQYF.

J is TRBJ2-1 and V is TRBV18; no definite D call. V was cut by 3 bases and J by 7 bases, with 7 bases left in between. Germline assignment: CDR1 KGHSH and CDR2 LQKENI. The CDR3 contains 12 residues. CDR3 amino acids: CASSPMQNEQFF. CDR3 bases: TGTGCCAGCTCACCGATGCAGAATGAGCAGTTCTTC.

This clone was counted only a few times. The chain has TRBV4-1 and TRBJ2-3, with TRBD2 matching over 8 bases. Germline CDR1 MGHRA, CDR2 YSYEKL. The CDR3 length is 17 residues. Germline trimming cut 1 base from V and 2 bases from J; bases unmatched to any gene: 8. This chain's CDR3 is CASSQVMQREYTDTQYF. CDR3 nucleotide sequence: TGCGCCAGCAGCCAAGTTATGCAGCGGGAGTACACAGATACGCAGTATTTT.

V is TRBV20-1 and J is TRBJ2-5; the D is unclear. V was clipped by 0 bases and J by 5 bases, with 4 bases between them. CDR3 size: 11 residues. CDR1 and CDR2 (germline): DFQATT, SNEGSKA (reference sequence). Here the CDR3 DNA reads TGCAGTGCTAGAGAGGTCGAGACCCAGTACTTC. Protein: CSAREVETQYF.

This clone occurred once. The J gene is TRBJ2-1, the V gene TRBV13, with D tentatively TRBD2 (5 bases). CDR1 is PRHDT, CDR2 FYEKMQ, per germline (reference sequence). This CDR3 has 14 amino acids. V lost 3 bases and J 4 bases, leaving 10 bases between the germline ends. The CDR3 protein is CASSFATGYNEQFF. The CDR3 region has the DNA TGTGCCAGCAGCTTTGCGACGGGGTACAATGAGCAGTTCTTC.

This clone showed up just a few times. The rearrangement links TRBV11-2 to TRBJ2-1; D remains ambiguous. Germline V gene sequence: CDR1 SGHAT, CDR2 FQNNGV. There are 14 residues in the CDR3. With 5 bases removed from V and 3 bases from J, the gap between germline ends came to 11 bases. The CDR3 here is CASSPRAIYNEQFF. The CDR3, as DNA: TGTGCCAGCAGCCCCCGGGCGATCTACAATGAGCAGTTCTTC.

This chain connects TRBV5-1 to TRBJ2-5; D is possibly TRBD2 (5 bases). This CDR3 is 16 amino acids long. The germline V and J ends were trimmed by 3 bases and 2 bases, with 17 bases remaining between them. Germline CDR1 and CDR2: SGHRS and YFSETQ. CDR3 residues: CASSYSGAVTQETQYF. DNA for the CDR3: TGCGCCAGCAGCTACTCTGGAGCGGTAACACAAGAGACCCAGTACTTC.

V and J are TRBV7-2 and TRBJ2-4; D is perhaps TRBD2 (5 bases). Germline V gene sequence: CDR1 SGHTA, CDR2 FQGNSA. This CDR3 spans 17 amino acids. V gave up 1 base and J gave up 0 bases, with 13 bases separating them. The CDR3 loop is CASSLEAGNLAKNIQYF. DNA of the CDR3: TGTGCCAGCAGCTTAGAGGCCGGGAACCTAGCCAAAAACATTCAGTACTTC.

This chain uses TRBV18 with TRBJ2-1, with D maybe TRBD2 (6 bases). Per germline, CDR1 KGHSH and CDR2 LQKENI. The CDR3 has 12 residues. V shed 1 base and J shed 9 bases, with 7 bases lying between them. This CDR3 is CASSPRGGEQFF. The CDR3 DNA sequence: TGTGCCAGCTCACCACGGGGAGGTGAGCAGTTCTTC. Combining the CDR3 with reference TRBV18 and TRBJ2-1 gives the whole variable domain NAGVMQNPRHLVRRRGQEARLRCSPMKGHSHVYWYRQLPEEGLKFMVYLQKENIIDESGMPKERFSAEFPKEGPSILRIQQVVRGDSAAYFCASSPRGGEQFFGPGTRLTVL.

This clone has a count of ten or more. This rearrangement joins TRBV14 to TRBJ1-4; D not certain. Germline CDR1 reads SGHDN; CDR2 reads FVKESK. V was shortened by 4 bases and J by 3 bases, with 9 bases between the two germline ends. The CDR3 sequence is 14 residues long. DNA for the CDR3: TGTGCCAGCAGCCTCGTATCAGCTAATGAAAAACTGTTTTTT. Protein product: CASSLVSANEKLFF.

This clone was counted only a few times. The chain employs TRBV2 and TRBJ1-5; 7 nucleotides match TRBD1. The CDR3 length is 14 residues. Germline V gene sequence: CDR1 SNHLY, CDR2 FYNNEI. Trimming removed 4 bases from V and 6 bases from J; junction bases left unmatched: 6. Written as DNA, the CDR3 is TGTGCCAGCAGTGTACAGGGGTTAGGTCAGCCCCAGCATTTT. It specifies CASSVQGLGQPQHF. The full variable domain, in which reference TRBV2 and TRBJ1-5 provide the parts outside the CDR3, is EPEVTQTPSHQVTQMGQEVILRCVPISNHLYFYWYRQILGQKVEFLVSFYNNEISEKSEIFDDQFSVERPDGSNFTLKIRSTKLEDSAMYFCASSVQGLGQPQHFGDGTRLSIL.

The chain joins TRBV19 to TRBJ2-1; unclear D gene. This CDR3 region has 13 residues. V dropped 5 bases and J dropped 10 bases, with 15 bases sitting between them. The germline gives CDR1 LNHDA, CDR2 SQIVND (reference sequence). The CDR3 DNA is TGTGCCAGTAGTTCCGGACGCCTCTGGGAGCAGTTCTTC. It is translated as CASSSGRLWEQFF.

The rearrangement uses TRBV10-3 and TRBJ1-2, with TRBD1 identical over 11 bases. The CDR3 contains 15 residues. The V segment lost 2 bases and the J segment 6 bases; nucleotides outside the gene matches: 5. Germline lookup yields CDR1 ENHRY and CDR2 SYGVKD. CDR3 nucleotide sequence: TGTGCCATCAGTGAGCGAAAGGGACAGGGGGATGGCTACACCTTC. Protein sequence: CAISERKGQGDGYTF.

The chain employs TRBV11-2 and TRBJ2-2; 8 bases align to TRBD1. V gave up 5 bases and J gave up 1 base; unmatched junction bases: 3. CDR3 size: 15 residues. Germline loops: CDR1 SGHAT, CDR2 FQNNGV. The CDR3 DNA sequence: TGTGCCAGCAGCCCCGGGACAGGGAACACCGGGGAGCTGTTTTTT. This sequence encodes CASSPGTGNTGELFF.

This clone has just a few counts. The chain is built from TRBV5-1 and TRBJ2-1; the match to TRBD2 covers 7 bases. Germline CDR1 and CDR2: SGHRS and YFSETQ. The V and J ends lost 6 bases and 0 bases, in that order; junction bases with no gene match: 3. This CDR3 region has 14 residues. The CDR3 coding sequence is TGCGCCAGCACTACTAGCGCCTCCTACAATGAGCAGTTCTTC. Translation: CASTTSASYNEQFF.

The rearrangement links TRBV7-6 to TRBJ2-3; D is uncertain. CDR1 is SGHVS and CDR2 is FNYEAQ in the germline V gene. This CDR3 is built from 14 residues. V gave up 4 bases and J gave up 0 bases, with 8 bases separating them. This chain's CDR3 is CASSSHPSTDTQYF. The CDR3 bases are TGTGCCAGCAGCTCTCATCCCAGCACAGATACGCAGTATTTT.